Listed below are T cell receptor beta chains from one sample, sequenced in a study of CD8 T cells in ankylosing spondylitis. MiXCR, run by TCRdb on the 5' RACE reads, gives a single entry per CDR3 protein. The sample includes around 220,000 distinct CDR3 sequences, about 10% seen only once; the top ten take approximately 20%. The specimen sequenced was blood, either unsorted or a sorted T cell fraction (not recorded which). Receptors originate from a male donor with ankylosing spondylitis or in good health (not recorded which). CDR3s include the opening cysteine and the closing phenylalanine or tryptophan. Where a row states a size, it is once, few, many or the class of an expanded clone; other rows omit it.

abundance: few
v_gene: TRBV7-6
j_gene: TRBJ2-2
CDR3aa: CASSFRQGGTGELFF

abundance: few
v_gene: TRBV24-1
j_gene: TRBJ1-4
CDR3aa: CATGGATNEKLFF

abundance: NA
v_gene: TRBV5-1
j_gene: TRBJ1-2
CDR3aa: CASSTAGTGGFDGYTF

abundance: many
v_gene: TRBV5-4
j_gene: TRBJ2-5
CDR3aa: CASSLETGPWETQYF

abundance: many
v_gene: TRBV20-1
j_gene: TRBJ2-7
CDR3aa: CSASPLRTGGYEQYF

abundance: NA
v_gene: TRBV3-1
j_gene: TRBJ2-5
CDR3aa: CASSHRNQETQYF

abundance: many
v_gene: TRBV12-3/TRBV12-4
j_gene: TRBJ2-3
CDR3aa: CASSTGASGDTQYF

abundance: few
v_gene: TRBV12-3/TRBV12-4
j_gene: TRBJ2-5
CDR3aa: CASRPNSAETQYF

abundance: many
v_gene: TRBV20-1
j_gene: TRBJ2-3
CDR3aa: CSARVRGTDTQYF

abundance: many
v_gene: TRBV7-3
j_gene: TRBJ2-1
CDR3aa: CASSLTDSLGSYNEQFF

abundance: few
v_gene: TRBV12-3/TRBV12-4
j_gene: TRBJ1-6
CDR3aa: CASSWTGQNSPLHF

abundance: many
v_gene: TRBV7-9
j_gene: TRBJ1-4
CDR3aa: CASSPGDQAPGKLFF

abundance: few
v_gene: TRBV15
j_gene: TRBJ2-2
CDR3aa: CATSRSQGRNTGELFF

abundance: many
v_gene: TRBV7-9
j_gene: TRBJ2-1
CDR3aa: CASSRTAGESEQFF

abundance: few
v_gene: TRBV7-3
j_gene: TRBJ2-6
CDR3aa: CASSLPRTGTGANVLTF

abundance: many
v_gene: TRBV28
j_gene: TRBJ2-7
CDR3aa: CASGVAGTGKWSSYEQYF

abundance: once
v_gene: TRBV3-1
j_gene: TRBJ2-7
CDR3aa: CASSQEGWRGENYEQYF

abundance: many
v_gene: TRBV3-1
j_gene: TRBJ1-2
CDR3aa: CASSLGTVNYGYTF

abundance: many
v_gene: TRBV9
j_gene: TRBJ2-1
CDR3aa: CASSAQAFSRGSYNEQFF

abundance: few
v_gene: TRBV4-2
j_gene: TRBJ2-4
CDR3aa: CASSQEDRNIIQYF

abundance: many
v_gene: TRBV6-1
j_gene: TRBJ1-2
CDR3aa: CASRSIRDSLYGYTF

abundance: NA
v_gene: TRBV6-1
j_gene: TRBJ2-1
CDR3aa: CASQTTGVIYNEQFF

abundance: many
v_gene: TRBV3-1
j_gene: TRBJ2-3
CDR3aa: CASSPGGGSPDTQYF

abundance: many
v_gene: TRBV5-1
j_gene: TRBJ2-3
CDR3aa: CASSSTPRTDTQYF

abundance: few
v_gene: TRBV2
j_gene: TRBJ2-1
CDR3aa: CASSPQAAAGQFF

abundance: few
v_gene: TRBV7-2
j_gene: TRBJ2-1
CDR3aa: CASSSTNLGLNNEQFF

abundance: many
v_gene: TRBV15
j_gene: TRBJ2-1
CDR3aa: CATSRVGTKIYNEQFF

abundance: many
v_gene: TRBV11-2
j_gene: TRBJ2-3
CDR3aa: CASSRVPSTDTQYF

abundance: many
v_gene: TRBV20-1
j_gene: TRBJ2-1
CDR3aa: CSARSQGGPYNEQFF

abundance: NA
v_gene: TRBV6-1
j_gene: TRBJ2-1
CDR3aa: CASSELGYNEQFF

abundance: many
v_gene: TRBV20-1
j_gene: TRBJ1-1
CDR3aa: CSARVSGKNTEAFF

abundance: NA
v_gene: TRBV27
j_gene: TRBJ2-1
CDR3aa: CASSLGSPKISYNEQFF

abundance: many
v_gene: TRBV2
j_gene: TRBJ2-1
CDR3aa: CASTDRAGNEQFF

abundance: many
v_gene: TRBV20-1
j_gene: TRBJ2-7
CDR3aa: CSAQPGQGANEQYF

abundance: few
v_gene: TRBV5-1
j_gene: TRBJ1-2
CDR3aa: CASSASGEGNGYTF

abundance: few
v_gene: TRBV29-1
j_gene: TRBJ1-1
CDR3aa: CSGTQGGNTEAFF

abundance: NA
v_gene: TRBV11-1
j_gene: TRBJ1-5
CDR3aa: CASSKLGAGTASNQPQHF

abundance: NA
v_gene: TRBV5-6
j_gene: TRBJ2-1
CDR3aa: CASSKDRDTKRNEQFF

abundance: NA
v_gene: TRBV7-2
j_gene: TRBJ1-2
CDR3aa: CASSLVGQAAGYGDTF

abundance: many
v_gene: TRBV7-2
j_gene: TRBJ2-3
CDR3aa: CASSLDAGSEDTQYF

abundance: few
v_gene: TRBV5-6
j_gene: TRBJ2-5
CDR3aa: CASSLTPAGVETQYF